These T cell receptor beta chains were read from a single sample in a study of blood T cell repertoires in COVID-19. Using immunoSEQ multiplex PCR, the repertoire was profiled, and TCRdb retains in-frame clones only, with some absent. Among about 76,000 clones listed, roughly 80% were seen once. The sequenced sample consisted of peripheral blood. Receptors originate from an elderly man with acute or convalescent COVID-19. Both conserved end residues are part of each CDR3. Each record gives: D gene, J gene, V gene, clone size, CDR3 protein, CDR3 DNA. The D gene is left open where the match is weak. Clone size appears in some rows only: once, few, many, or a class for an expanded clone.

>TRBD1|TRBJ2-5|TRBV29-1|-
CSVTDNRGLQETQYF
TGCAGCGTGACAGACAACAGGGGGTTGCAAGAGACCCAGTACTTC
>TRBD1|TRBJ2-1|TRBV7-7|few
CASSSGQGRYNEQFF
TGTGCTAGCAGCTCAGGACAGGGCCGTTACAATGAGCAGTTCTTC
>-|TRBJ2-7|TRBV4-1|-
CASSQPLAPGYEQYF
TGCGCCAGCAGCCAACCCCTAGCGCCGGGCTACGAGCAGTACTTC
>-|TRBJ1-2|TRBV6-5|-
CASGEEGLDYGYTF
TGTGCCAGCGGGGAGGAAGGTCTCGACTATGGCTACACCTTC
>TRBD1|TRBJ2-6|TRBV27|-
CASSFRTGNSGANVLTF
TGTGCCAGCAGTTTTAGGACAGGGAACTCTGGGGCCAACGTCCTGACTTTC
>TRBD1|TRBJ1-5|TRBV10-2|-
CASGQGFSNQPQHF
TGCGCCAGCGGACAGGGGTTTAGCAATCAGCCCCAGCATTTT
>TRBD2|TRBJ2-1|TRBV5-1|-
CASSLEGTSPYNEQFF
TGCGCCAGCAGCTTGGAAGGGACTAGCCCCTACAATGAGCAGTTCTTC
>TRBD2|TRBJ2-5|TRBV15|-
CATSRDRTSQETQYF
TGTGCCACCAGCAGAGATAGGACTAGCCAAGAGACCCAGTACTTC
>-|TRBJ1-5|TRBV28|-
CASSSRPWRFLGQPQHF
TGTGCCAGCAGTTCCCGACCCTGGCGGTTCTTAGGCCAGCCCCAGCATTTT
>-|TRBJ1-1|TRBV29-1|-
CSAATAPEAFF
TGCAGCGCCGCGACAGCCCCAGAAGCTTTCTTT
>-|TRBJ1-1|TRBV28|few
CASSLSGAAMNTEAFF
TGTGCCAGCAGTTTATCAGGGGCCGCAATGAACACTGAAGCTTTCTTT
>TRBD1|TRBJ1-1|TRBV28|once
CASRGDRSTEAFF
TGTGCCAGCAGAGGGGACAGAAGCACTGAAGCTTTCTTT
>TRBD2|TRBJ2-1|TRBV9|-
CASSARDYSYEQFF
TGTGCCAGCAGCGCCCGGGACTATTCCTATGAGCAGTTCTTC
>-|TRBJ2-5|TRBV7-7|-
CASSFTTGQQETQYF
TGTGCTAGCAGTTTCACCACAGGGCAGCAAGAGACCCAGTACTTC
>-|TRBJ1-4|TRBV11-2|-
CASSLGPGNFLANEKLFF
TGTGCCAGCAGCTTAGGGCCAGGGAACTTCTTGGCTAATGAAAAACTGTTTTTT
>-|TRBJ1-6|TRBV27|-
CASSPTGFNSPLHF
TGTGCCAGCAGTCCCACAGGGTTTAATTCACCCCTCCACTTT
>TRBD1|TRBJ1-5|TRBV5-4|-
CASSPVGRKTGVSNQPQHF
TGTGCCAGCAGCCCGGTGGGACGGAAGACAGGGGTTAGCAATCAGCCCCAGCATTTT
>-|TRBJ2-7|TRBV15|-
CATSSGSNNPYEQYF
TGTGCCACCAGCAGTGGCAGTAACAACCCCTACGAGCAGTACTTC
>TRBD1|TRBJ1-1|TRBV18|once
CASSRGQGAGNTEAFF
TGTGCCAGCTCACGAGGACAGGGGGCCGGGAACACTGAAGCTTTCTTT
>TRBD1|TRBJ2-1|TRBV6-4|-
CASSDRGSYNEQFF
TGTGCCAGCAGCGACAGGGGGTCCTACAATGAGCAGTTCTTC
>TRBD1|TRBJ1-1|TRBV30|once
CAWDRTGRTEAFF
TGTGCCTGGGACCGGACAGGGAGGACTGAAGCTTTCTTT
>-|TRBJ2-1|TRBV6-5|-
CATLRDQGNEQFF
TGTGCCACATTGAGAGATCAGGGTAATGAGCAGTTCTTC
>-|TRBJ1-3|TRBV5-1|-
CASSLGHSGNTIYF
TGCGCCAGCAGCTTGGGACACTCTGGAAACACCATATATTTT
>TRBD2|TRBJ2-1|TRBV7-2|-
CASSTIAGSSYNEQFF
TGTGCCAGCAGCACCATAGCGGGGTCTTCCTACAATGAGCAGTTCTTC
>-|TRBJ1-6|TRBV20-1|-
CSASSRGQGRVNNSPLHF
TGCAGTGCTAGTTCTAGAGGGCAGGGGCGCGTCAATAATTCACCCCTCCACTTT
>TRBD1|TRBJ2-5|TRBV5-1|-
CASSFTDRVGTQYF
TGCGCCAGCAGCTTCACTGACAGGGTTGGGACCCAGTACTTC
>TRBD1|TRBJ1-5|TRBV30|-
CAWSGTGGNQPQHF
TGTGCCTGGAGTGGGACAGGGGGCAATCAGCCCCAGCATTTT
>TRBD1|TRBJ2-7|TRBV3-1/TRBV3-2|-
CASSQRDRDNEQYF
TGTGCCAGCAGCCAGAGGGACAGGGACAACGAGCAGTACTTC
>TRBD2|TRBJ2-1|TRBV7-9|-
CTSSLRLARYNEQFF
TGTACCAGCAGCTTAAGACTAGCGAGATACAATGAGCAGTTCTTC
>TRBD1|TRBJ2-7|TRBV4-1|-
CASSRRDRDYEQYF
TGCGCCAGCAGCCGTAGGGACAGAGACTACGAGCAGTACTTC
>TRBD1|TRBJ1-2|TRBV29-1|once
CSVSTGTGGASYGYTF
TGCAGCGTCTCTACCGGGACAGGGGGCGCGTCCTATGGCTACACCTTC
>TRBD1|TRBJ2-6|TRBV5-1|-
CASGQASGANVLTF
TGCGCCAGCGGACAGGCCTCTGGGGCCAACGTCCTGACTTTC
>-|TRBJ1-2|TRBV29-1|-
CSCGEVDYGYTF
TGCAGCTGTGGAGAGGTCGACTATGGCTACACCTTC
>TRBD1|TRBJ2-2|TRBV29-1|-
CSVGGTGLTTGELFF
TGCAGCGTGGGTGGGACAGGCCTTACCACCGGGGAGCTGTTTTTT
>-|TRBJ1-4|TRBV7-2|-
CASSLGGRGEKLFF
TGTGCCAGCAGCTTAGGGGGCAGGGGTGAAAAACTGTTTTTT
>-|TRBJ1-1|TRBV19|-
CASSPRAASGTEAFF
TGTGCCAGTAGTCCCCGAGCGGCGTCTGGGACTGAAGCTTTCTTT
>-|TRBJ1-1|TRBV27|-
CASSPLGGIDTEAFF
TGTGCCAGCAGTCCCCTGGGAGGGATAGACACTGAAGCTTTCTTT
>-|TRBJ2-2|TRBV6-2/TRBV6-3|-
CASTPRGAANTGELFF
TGTGCCAGCACCCCACGGGGTGCCGCGAACACCGGGGAGCTGTTTTTT
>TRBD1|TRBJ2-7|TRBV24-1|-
CATSPGQGAYEQYF
TGTGCCACCAGTCCGGGACAGGGGGCTTACGAGCAGTACTTC
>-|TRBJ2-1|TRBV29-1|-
CSVVGGPSSYNEQFF
TGCAGCGTTGTCGGGGGGCCGAGCTCCTACAATGAGCAGTTCTTC
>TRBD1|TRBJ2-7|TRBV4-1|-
CASSPAGTVYEQYF
TGCGCCAGCAGCCCAGCAGGGACAGTCTACGAGCAGTACTTC
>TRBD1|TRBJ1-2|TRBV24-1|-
CATRPTGGSANYGYTF
TGTGCCACCAGACCCACAGGGGGCTCCGCTAACTATGGCTACACCTTC
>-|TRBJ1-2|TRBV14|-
CASSQGTESSYGYTF
TGTGCCAGCAGCCAAGGGACAGAGAGTAGCTATGGCTACACCTTC
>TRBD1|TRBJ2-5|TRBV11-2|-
CASSYRAPQGSETQYF
TGTGCCAGCAGCTATAGGGCACCACAGGGGTCGGAGACCCAGTACTTC
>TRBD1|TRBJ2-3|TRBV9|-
CASSVRQGLDTDTQYF
TGTGCCAGCAGCGTCCGACAGGGGCTGGACACAGATACGCAGTATTTT
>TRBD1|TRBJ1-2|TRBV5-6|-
CASSRTPGQTYGYTF
TGTGCCAGCAGCCGGACGCCGGGACAGACATATGGCTACACCTTC
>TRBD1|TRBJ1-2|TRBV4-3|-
CASSQLTGTPWRSYTF
TGCGCCAGCAGCCAGCTGACAGGGACCCCTTGGAGGAGCTACACCTTC
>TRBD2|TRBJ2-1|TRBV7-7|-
CASSLGQPRLAGGSYNEQFF
TGTGCCAGCAGCTTAGGGCAACCAAGACTAGCGGGAGGCTCCTACAATGAGCAGTTCTTC
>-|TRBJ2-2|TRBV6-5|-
CAGGEKLVELFF
TGTGCCGGGGGCGAAAAACTAGTAGAGCTGTTTTTT
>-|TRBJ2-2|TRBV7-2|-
CASSPRLTGELFF
TGTGCCAGCAGCCCGCGACTTACCGGGGAGCTGTTTTTT
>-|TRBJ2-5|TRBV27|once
CASRWEETQYF
TGTGCCAGCCGGTGGGAGGAGACCCAGTACTTC
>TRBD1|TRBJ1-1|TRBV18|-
CASSQQDRGTEAFF
TGTGCCAGCTCACAACAGGACAGGGGCACTGAAGCTTTCTTT
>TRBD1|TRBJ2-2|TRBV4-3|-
CASSQDLLPGTGGTTGELFF
TGCGCCAGCAGCCAAGATCTGTTGCCCGGGACAGGGGGTACCACCGGGGAGCTGTTTTTT
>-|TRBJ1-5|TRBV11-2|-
CASSPYDSNQPQHF
TGTGCCAGCAGCCCCTATGATAGCAATCAGCCCCAGCATTTT
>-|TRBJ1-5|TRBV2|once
CASTRGGGSGQPQHF
TGTGCCAGCACCAGGGGTGGGGGTTCGGGTCAGCCCCAGCATTTT
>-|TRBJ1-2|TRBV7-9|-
CASSDQGANYGYTF
TGTGCCAGCAGCGACCAAGGGGCTAACTATGGCTACACCTTC
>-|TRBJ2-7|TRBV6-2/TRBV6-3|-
CASRPLLLHYEQYF
TGTGCCAGCAGGCCTCTACTACTCCACTACGAGCAGTACTTC